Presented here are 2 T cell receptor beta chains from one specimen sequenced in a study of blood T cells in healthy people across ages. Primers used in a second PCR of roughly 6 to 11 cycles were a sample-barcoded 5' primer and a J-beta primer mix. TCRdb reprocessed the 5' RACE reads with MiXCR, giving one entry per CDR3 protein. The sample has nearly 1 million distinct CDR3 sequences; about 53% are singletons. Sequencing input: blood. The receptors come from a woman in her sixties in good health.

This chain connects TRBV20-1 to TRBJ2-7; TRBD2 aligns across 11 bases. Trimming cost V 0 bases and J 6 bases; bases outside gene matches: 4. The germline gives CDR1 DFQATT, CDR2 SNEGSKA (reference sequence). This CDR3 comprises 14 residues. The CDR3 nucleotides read TGCAGTGCTAGAGATAGCGGGAGGGAAGCCGAGCAGTACTTC. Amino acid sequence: CSARDSGREAEQYF.

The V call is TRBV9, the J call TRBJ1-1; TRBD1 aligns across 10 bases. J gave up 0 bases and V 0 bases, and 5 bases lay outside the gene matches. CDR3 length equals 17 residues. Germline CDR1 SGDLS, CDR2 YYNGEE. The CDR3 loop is CASSVVGQGNMNTEAFF. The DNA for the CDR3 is TGTGCCAGCAGCGTAGTGGGACAGGGGAACATGAACACTGAAGCTTTCTTT.